One and the same sample provided the 12 T cell receptor beta chains below, sequenced in a study of blood T cell repertoires in COVID-19. Sequencing was performed with immunoSEQ multiplex PCR; in TCRdb, only in-frame clones are kept and a portion is missing. The table lists roughly 200,000 clones, 80% to 85% of them singletons. The sequenced sample consisted of peripheral blood. The receptors originated from an elderly woman with COVID-19, enrolled during active disease.

This clone is a singleton in its sample. The rearrangement links TRBV6-5 to TRBJ2-1; D unresolved. Germline values: CDR1 MNHEY, CDR2 SVGAGI. CDR3 length equals 15 residues. Trimming removed 2 bases at V and 0 bases at J, with 8 bases between. DNA for the CDR3: TGTGCCAGCAGTTACCTCCCGAGCTCCTACAATGAGCAGTTCTTC. It yields the protein CASSYLPSSYNEQFF.

This chain links TRBV7-2 with TRBJ1-5; D unresolved. The germline V gene encodes CDR1 SGHTA and CDR2 FQGNSA. This CDR3 is built from 14 residues. Trimming left V 3 bases short and J 7 bases short, with 13 bases between. The CDR3 spells CASSFPEVSQPQHF. The DNA of the CDR3 is TGTGCCAGCAGCTTCCCCGAGGTTTCCCAGCCCCAGCATTTT.

There are a few counts of this clone. The J gene is TRBJ1-1, the V gene TRBV5-1; 10 nucleotides line up with TRBD1. V dropped 5 bases and J dropped 3; count of bases not matched to a gene: 4. The CDR3 extends over 14 amino acids. CDR1 is SGHRS and CDR2 is YFSETQ in the germline V gene. CDR3 residues: CASSQTGGYTEAFF. Written as DNA, the CDR3 is TGCGCCAGCAGTCAGACAGGGGGCTACACTGAAGCTTTCTTT. The variable domain in full, completed from reference TRBV5-1 and TRBJ1-1, reads KAGVTQTPRYLIKTRGQQVTLSCSPISGHRSVSWYQQTPGQGLQFLFEYFSETQRNKGNFPGRFSGRQFSNSRSEMNVSTLELGDSALYLCASSQTGGYTEAFFGQGTRLTVV.

This clone was observed once. V is TRBV5-1 and J is TRBJ2-1, with TRBD1 identical over 9 bases. This CDR3 spans 15 amino acids. After removal of 4 bases from V and 9 bases from J, the junction contained 11 bases not matched to a gene. Germline lookup yields CDR1 SGHRS and CDR2 YFSETQ. This CDR3 reads CASSMQPGQGIEQFF. The CDR3 DNA follows: TGCGCCAGCAGCATGCAACCGGGACAGGGCATTGAGCAGTTCTTC.

The rearrangement joins TRBV7-2 to TRBJ1-5; D gene uncertain. CDR1 and CDR2 (germline): SGHTA, FQGNSA. The CDR3 spans 13 residues. The V gene lost 6 bases and the J gene lost 0 bases, with 6 bases spanning the gap. CDR3 sequence (DNA): TGTGCCAGCAGAGAGGATAGCAATCAGCCCCAGCATTTT. Amino acids: CASREDSNQPQHF.

This rearrangement joins TRBV10-2 to TRBJ1-5, with D possibly TRBD1 on 6 matching bases. The CDR3 runs to 17 residues. Looked up from germline, CDR1 is WSHSY and CDR2 is SAAADI. V was clipped by 4 bases and J by 4 bases, with 20 bases between them. This chain's CDR3 is CASSGGQRSTLNQPQHF. The CDR3 DNA reads as TGCGCCAGCAGTGGGGGACAAAGGTCGACCCTTAATCAGCCCCAGCATTTT.

The chain couples TRBV18 to TRBJ1-1, with 8 bases lining up with TRBD1. Trimming at V came to 0 bases and at J to 0 bases, leaving 9 bases not matched to a gene. CDR3 length: 18 residues. In germline, CDR1 is KGHSH, CDR2 LQKENI. CDR3 region: CASSPPRQGADMNTEAFF. The CDR3 region has the DNA TGTGCCAGCTCACCACCGAGGCAGGGGGCTGATATGAACACTGAAGCTTTCTTT.

J is TRBJ1-2 and V is TRBV6-5, with D hard to call. The CDR3 is 14 residues long. The germline V and J ends were trimmed by 2 bases and 1 base, with 8 bases remaining between them. Germline V gives CDR1 MNHEY, CDR2 SVGAGI. CDR3 nucleotide sequence: TGTGCCAGCAGTTACCGAGAGATTAACTATGGCTACACCTTC. Encoded protein: CASSYREINYGYTF.

The J gene is TRBJ1-1, the V gene TRBV28, with D unclear. The V gene's germline CDR1 is MDHEN and CDR2 SYDVKM. Trimming took 2 bases from V and 8 from J, leaving 9 bases between them. The CDR3 has 12 residues. In nucleotides, the CDR3 is TGTGCCAGCAGTTTAATCGGGGTCGAAGCTTTCTTT. Translating gives CASSLIGVEAFF.

The chain carries TRBV10-3 and TRBJ1-1, with 10 bases aligning to TRBD1. Germline lookup yields CDR1 ENHRY and CDR2 SYGVKD. The V and J ends lost 7 bases and 4 bases, in that order; junction bases with no gene match: 9. The CDR3 contains 15 residues. The CDR3 region is CAITRDRGGGTEAFF. The CDR3 nucleotides are TGTGCCATCACCAGGGACAGGGGCGGTGGCACTGAAGCTTTCTTT.

The gene calls are TRBV6-5 and TRBJ2-2; 11 bases are shared with TRBD1. After removal of 9 bases from V and 0 bases from J, the junction contained 3 bases not matched to a gene. The CDR3 contains 15 residues. The germline gives CDR1 MNHEY, CDR2 SVGAGI. In DNA form, the CDR3 reads TGTGCCAGTGGGGGACAGGGGGCGAACACCGGGGAGCTGTTTTTT. Translating it yields CASGGQGANTGELFF.

The chain recombines TRBV6-5 with TRBJ2-1; the D gene is possibly TRBD2 (5 bases). Trimming pared 9 bases from V and 3 bases from J, leaving 6 bases between. Germline CDR1 is MNHEY and CDR2 is SVGAGI. This CDR3 has 11 residues. CDR3 loop: CASRGYNEQFF. The CDR3 region has the DNA TGTGCCAGTCGGGGCTACAATGAGCAGTTCTTC.